The 27 T cell receptor beta chains given below trace back to one sample, sequenced in a study of human T cells and chemical hapten exposure. MiXCR, run by TCRdb on the RACE reads, gives a single entry per CDR3 protein. The table records fewer than 350,000 distinct CDR3 sequences, about 7.7% of them present only once. As to time point: pre-sensitization, week 0. The treatment is: therapeutic diphenylcyclopropenone sensitization with weekly scalp DPC. This sample comprised whole blood, obtained in connection with sensitization to the hapten diphenylcyclopropenone (DPC). Receptors originate from a man younger than 35 with alopecia areata. Some clones in this sample may be carry-over from other donors' samples.

This clonotype showed up just a few times. This rearrangement joins TRBV27 to TRBJ1-2; TRBD1 matches at 7 bases. CDR3 length equals 13 residues. After removal of 5 bases from V and 8 bases from J, the junction contained 8 bases not matched to a gene. CDR1 and CDR2 from the germline V gene are MNHEY and SMNVEV (reference sequence). CDR3 sequence (DNA): TGTGCCAGCAGTCCATGGACAGGTCGGGGCTACACCTTC. This encodes CASSPWTGRGYTF.

CDR3 protein: CSARATGDYGYTF. CDR3 coding DNA: TGCAGTGCTAGGGCTACAGGGGATTATGGCTACACCTTC. This chain joins TRBV20-1 and TRBJ1-2, with 7 bases that match TRBD1. Germline V gene data show CDR1 as DFQATT and CDR2 as SNEGSKA (reference sequence). Trimming cost V 3 bases and J 5 bases; bases outside gene matches: 6. The CDR3 runs 13 residues.

This clonotype turned up a few times. The chain recombines TRBV9 with TRBJ1-2; TRBD1 is a possible D gene (5 bases). Trimming removed 4 bases from V and 2 bases from J, with 15 bases in between. The CDR3 is made up of 15 amino acids. Germline lookup yields CDR1 SGDLS and CDR2 YYNGEE. The CDR3: CASSLPTRGNYGYTF. In nucleotides, the CDR3 is TGTGCCAGCAGCCTACCCACGAGGGGCAACTATGGCTACACCTTC.

In this sample, this clonotype turned up many times. The CDR3 is CASMRDKSPQYF. DNA of the CDR3: TGTGCCAGCATGAGGGACAAGTCTCCGCAGTATTTT. The V gene is TRBV2, the J gene TRBJ2-3; D is perhaps TRBD1 (6 bases). Germline V gives CDR1 SNHLY, CDR2 FYNNEI. The CDR3 spans 12 residues. The V end lost 7 bases, the J end lost 10 bases, and 15 bases lay between the germline ends.

This rearrangement joins TRBV12-3 or TRBV12-4 to TRBJ2-2; D gene unclear. CDR3 length: 14 residues. Trimming took 2 bases from V and 4 from J, leaving 8 bases between them. CDR3 sequence reads: CASSLWGSTGELFF. The CDR3 DNA sequence: TGTGCCAGCAGTTTATGGGGATCCACCGGGGAGCTGTTTTTT.

This clonotype was counted only a few times. This chain joins TRBV5-5 and TRBJ1-4; 7 bases agree with TRBD1. The CDR3 extends over 14 amino acids. Losses at the gene ends were 3 bases for V and 8 bases for J; bases not matched to a gene: 7. CDR1 and CDR2 (germline): SGHKS, YYEKEE (reference sequence). The CDR3 DNA reads as TGTGCCAGCAGCTGGATTGGACAGGCAGAAAAACTGTTTTTT. This gives the protein CASSWIGQAEKLFF.

This clonotype was counted a few times. The chain recombines TRBV27 with TRBJ1-5, with a weak D call TRBD1 (6 bases). From germline, CDR1 is MNHEY and CDR2 SMNVEV (reference sequence). The CDR3 sequence is 13 residues long. Between the trimmed V and J ends, which lost 3 bases and 7 bases, there was a span of 10 bases. CDR3 coding DNA: TGTGCCAGCAGTTTCAGGGGCATCCAGCCCCAGCATTTT. Residues: CASSFRGIQPQHF.

This chain connects TRBV7-9 to TRBJ1-4; no definite D call. Deletions cut 1 base from V and 5 bases from J, with 8 bases between. CDR1 is SEHNR and CDR2 is FQNEAQ in the germline V gene (reference sequence). The CDR3 sequence is 14 residues long. CDR3 DNA sequence: TGTGCCAGCAGCTTAGAAGGCGGGAATGAAAAACTGTTTTTT. It encodes CASSLEGGNEKLFF.

The genes are TRBV20-1 and TRBJ1-3, with a tentative D call TRBD1 (6 bases). Trimming took 3 bases from V and 7 from J, leaving 13 bases between them. Germline CDR1 is DFQATT and CDR2 is SNEGSKA (reference sequence). The CDR3 length is 13 residues. The DNA for the CDR3 is TGCAGTGCTAGTCCGCCAGGGGCCAACACCATATATTTT. Translating it yields CSASPPGANTIYF.

This clonotype was observed at least ten times. The J gene is TRBJ1-1, the V gene TRBV4-3, with unresolved D. Per the germline V gene, CDR1 is LGHNA and CDR2 is YSLEER. The V and J ends lost 0 bases and 4 bases respectively, with 6 bases between them. This CDR3 region has 13 residues. CDR3 in amino acids: CASSQDLSTEAFF. The CDR3 bases are TGCGCCAGCAGCCAAGATTTGAGCACTGAAGCTTTCTTT.

The CDR3 reads CARFVVGDSYGYTF. DNA for the CDR3: TGTGCCAGATTCGTCGTAGGGGATTCCTATGGCTACACCTTC. The rearrangement links TRBV12-3 or TRBV12-4 to TRBJ1-2; D might be TRBD1 (5 bases). V was pared by 9 bases and J by 4 bases, with 18 bases between. This CDR3 has 14 amino acids.

This clonotype was observed a handful of times. The J gene is TRBJ1-6, the V gene TRBV7-9; D is ambiguous. The germline V gene has CDR1 SEHNR and CDR2 FQNEAQ (reference sequence). V dropped 4 bases and J dropped 5 bases, with 9 bases sitting between them. The CDR3 loop spans 14 amino acids. The CDR3 coding sequence is TGTGCCAGCAGCTCCCGGACGGATAATTCACCCCTCCACTTT. This gives the protein CASSSRTDNSPLHF. The complete variable domain, with remaining parts taken from reference TRBV7-9 and TRBJ1-6, reads DTGVSQNPRHKITKRGQNVTFRCDPISEHNRLYWYRQTLGQGPEFLTYFQNEAQLEKSRLLSDRFSAERPKGSFSTLEIQRTEQGDSAMYLCASSSRTDNSPLHFGNGTRLTVT.

The chain joins TRBV4-3 to TRBJ1-1, with a possible D match to TRBD1 (6 bases). V lost 6 bases and J 10 bases, leaving 21 bases between the germline ends. The CDR3 is 14 residues long. Germline CDR1 is LGHNA and CDR2 is YSLEER. CDR3 in amino acids: CASSPTGTPGGAFF. In DNA form, the CDR3 reads TGCGCCAGCAGTCCGACAGGAACTCCTGGTGGAGCTTTCTTT.

The rearrangement joins TRBV9 to TRBJ1-2; no clear D gene. Germline V CDR1 and CDR2: SGDLS, YYNGEE. There are 16 residues in the CDR3. V dropped 3 bases and J dropped 2 bases, with 17 bases sitting between them. The CDR3 protein is CASSAQSESPNYGYTF. The DNA for the CDR3 is TGTGCCAGCAGCGCCCAATCCGAGTCCCCAAACTATGGCTACACCTTC. Combining the CDR3 with reference TRBV9 and TRBJ1-2 gives the whole variable domain DSGVTQTPKHLITATGQRVTLRCSPRSGDLSVYWYQQSLDQGLQFLIQYYNGEERAKGNILERFSAQQFPDLHSELNLSSLELGDSALYFCASSAQSESPNYGYTFGSGTRLTVV.

This clonotype was counted many times. The chain links TRBV25-1 to TRBJ2-1; unclear D gene. Germline V gene data show CDR1 as MGHDK and CDR2 as SYGVNS. The CDR3 consists of 14 residues. V was cut by 6 bases and J by 5 bases, with 14 bases left in between. The CDR3 DNA reads as TGTGCCAGCAGCATGGTCCGATTTAACAATGAGCAGTTCTTC. Residues: CASSMVRFNNEQFF.

V gene TRBV5-1 combines with J gene TRBJ1-2, with a weak D call TRBD1 (5 bases). CDR3 length: 15 residues. The V and J ends lost 0 bases and 2 bases respectively, with 11 bases between them. CDR1 SGHRS and CDR2 YFSETQ come from the germline V gene. DNA of the CDR3: TGCGCCAGCAGCTTGGCCACTCACAGGAACTATGGCTACACCTTC. This codes for CASSLATHRNYGYTF.

A few counts support this clonotype. The chain recombines TRBV3-1 with TRBJ1-5; the D is unclear. The V end was cut by 9 bases, the J end by 1 base, with 16 bases between. CDR1 and CDR2 from the germline V gene are LGHDT and YNNKEL (reference sequence). The CDR3 length is 15 residues. The CDR3 bases are TGTGCCAGTAACCCTAGTGGGTTGAGCAATCAGCCCCAGCATTTT. Its protein product is CASNPSGLSNQPQHF.

The J gene is TRBJ2-6, the V gene TRBV5-1; D possibly uses TRBD1 or TRBD2 (6 bases each). Germline V lookup: CDR1 SGHRS, CDR2 YFSETQ. V shed 4 bases and J shed 0 bases, with 14 bases lying between them. The CDR3 sequence is 17 residues long. This CDR3 is CASSPEGGNSGANVLTF. The CDR3 nucleotides are TGCGCCAGCAGCCCGGAGGGGGGTAACTCTGGGGCCAACGTCCTGACTTTC.

This clonotype was counted only a few times. The CDR3, as DNA: TGTGCCAGCAGCCCACCTTCAGGGGGGGGCCACGACAATGAGCAGTTCTTC. Its translation: CASSPPSGGGHDNEQFF. The J gene is TRBJ2-1, the V gene TRBV28, with D perhaps given as TRBD1 or TRBD2 (7 bases each). Between the trimmed V and J ends, which lost 6 bases and 5 bases, there was a span of 23 bases. The CDR3 spans 17 residues. Germline lookup yields CDR1 MDHEN and CDR2 SYDVKM.

The gene calls are TRBV6-2 or TRBV6-3 and TRBJ2-1; 15 nucleotides line up with TRBD2. The trim removed 4 bases at V and 7 bases at J, leaving 11 bases unmatched. Germline CDR1 reads MNHEY; CDR2 reads SVGEGT. The CDR3 totals 18 residues. CDR3 DNA sequence: TGTGCCAGCAGTTTGGGACTAGCGGGGGGCCGACTAGGAAATGAGCAGTTCTTC. It yields the protein CASSLGLAGGRLGNEQFF.

This clonotype has ten or more counts. This chain joins TRBV27 and TRBJ2-5, with 11 bases that match TRBD2. The germline gives CDR1 MNHEY, CDR2 SMNVEV (reference sequence). The CDR3 has 16 amino acids. The V segment lost 6 bases and the J segment 5 bases; nucleotides outside the gene matches: 11. The CDR3 DNA reads TGTGCCAGCAGCCCTCGCGGACTAGCGGGTCCCGAGACCCAGTACTTC. Its translation is CASSPRGLAGPETQYF.

J is TRBJ1-4 and V is TRBV6-5; 10 bases match TRBD1. The germline CDR1 and CDR2 sequences are MNHEY and SVGAGI. J gave up 6 bases and V 9 bases, and 4 bases lay outside the gene matches. This CDR3 has 13 residues. CDR3 DNA sequence: TGTGCCAGTAGACAGGGGGCTTATGAAAAACTGTTTTTT. Protein: CASRQGAYEKLFF.

This clonotype was counted a few times. The chain links TRBV7-8 to TRBJ2-3; no clear D. Trimming removed 2 bases at V and 4 bases at J, with 19 bases between. This CDR3 region has 17 residues. From germline, CDR1 is SGHVS and CDR2 FQNEAQ. CDR3 loop: CASSLLGYHDPSDTQYF. The CDR3, as DNA: TGTGCCAGCAGCTTATTGGGGTATCACGACCCATCAGATACGCAGTATTTT.

This clonotype has just a few counts. The chain uses TRBV11-2 and TRBJ1-1; tentative D call: TRBD1 (6 bases). Trimming left V 0 bases short and J 7 bases short, with 21 bases between. The germline V gene encodes CDR1 SGHAT and CDR2 FQNNGV. This CDR3 has 17 residues. CDR3 protein: CASSLDGQWRGIDEAFF. The DNA for the CDR3 is TGTGCCAGCAGCTTAGATGGACAGTGGAGGGGTATTGATGAAGCTTTCTTT.

This clonotype was detected only a few times. The chain uses TRBV2 and TRBJ2-7; D not certain. Trimming left V 8 bases short and J 1 base short, with 6 bases between. This CDR3 comprises 11 residues. The V gene's germline CDR1 is SNHLY and CDR2 FYNNEI. The CDR3: CASERSYEQYV. CDR3 bases: TGTGCCAGCGAGAGGTCCTACGAGCAGTACGTC.

The rearrangement uses TRBV20-1 and TRBJ1-6, with D maybe TRBD1 (5 bases). Deletions cut 2 bases from V and 7 bases from J, with 15 bases between. There are 15 residues in the CDR3. Germline CDR1 and CDR2: DFQATT and SNEGSKA (reference sequence). The CDR3 sequence is CSARSPGLPNSPLHF. The CDR3 DNA follows: TGCAGTGCTAGATCACCGGGACTGCCAAATTCACCCCTCCACTTT.

This clonotype has more than one count but fewer than ten. The V call is TRBV4-1, the J call TRBJ1-1, with D possibly TRBD1 on 6 matching bases. This CDR3 contains 16 residues. The germline V and J ends were trimmed by 6 bases and 2 bases, with 19 bases remaining between them. The germline V gene encodes CDR1 MGHRA and CDR2 YSYEKL. The CDR3 sequence: CASRPPPMGANTEAFF. Written as DNA, the CDR3 is TGCGCCAGCAGACCGCCTCCGATGGGGGCCAACACTGAAGCTTTCTTT.